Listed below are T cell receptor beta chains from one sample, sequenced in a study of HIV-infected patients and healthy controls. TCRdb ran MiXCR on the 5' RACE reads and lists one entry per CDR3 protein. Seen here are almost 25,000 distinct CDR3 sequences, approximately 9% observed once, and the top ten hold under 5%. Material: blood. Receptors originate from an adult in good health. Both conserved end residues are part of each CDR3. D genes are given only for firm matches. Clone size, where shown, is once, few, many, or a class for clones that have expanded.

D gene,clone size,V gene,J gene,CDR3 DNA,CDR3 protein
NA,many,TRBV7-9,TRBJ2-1,TGTGCCAGCAGCTTATTCAGGAGCCCCTACAATGAGCAGTTCTTC,CASSLFRSPYNEQFF
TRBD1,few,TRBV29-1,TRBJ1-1,TGCAGCGCCTCAAAGACAGGGTCAATAAACACTGAAGCTTTCTTT,CSASKTGSINTEAFF
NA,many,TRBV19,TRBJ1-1,TGTGCCAGTAGTATAGAGGGGGGACACCCGAACACTGAAGCTTTCTTT,CASSIEGGHPNTEAFF
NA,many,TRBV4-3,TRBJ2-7,TGCGCCAGCAGCCCCGGACGGAACTCCTACGAGCAGTACTTC,CASSPGRNSYEQYF
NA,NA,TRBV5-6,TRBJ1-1,TGTGCCAGCAGCTTGGTTTCCCTCAACACTGAAGCTTTCTTT,CASSLVSLNTEAFF
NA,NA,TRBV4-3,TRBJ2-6,TGCGCCAGCAGCCGCGAGGCGGGGTCTGGGGCCAACGTCCTGACTTTC,CASSREAGSGANVLTF
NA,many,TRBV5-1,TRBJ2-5,TGCGCCAGCAGCTTGGGGCAGGGAGAGACCCAGTACTTC,CASSLGQGETQYF
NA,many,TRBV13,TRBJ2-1,TGTGCCAGCAGCGCCACTGAGAGCTCCTACAATGAGCAGTTCTTC,CASSATESSYNEQFF
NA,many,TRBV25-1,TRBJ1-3,TGTGCCAGCAGTGAAGCCTTTGGAAACACCATATATTTT,CASSEAFGNTIYF
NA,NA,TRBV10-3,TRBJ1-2,TGTGCCAGCTACAGAGCTAACTATGGCTACACCTTC,CASYRANYGYTF
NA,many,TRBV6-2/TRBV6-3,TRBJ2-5,TGTGCCAGCAGTTACGAGCTTGGGGGCCTCCAAGAGACCCAGTACTTC,CASSYELGGLQETQYF
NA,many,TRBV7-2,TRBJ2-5,TGTGCCAGCAGCTCCAGGCGGTCCTTACAAGAGACCCAGTACTTC,CASSSRRSLQETQYF
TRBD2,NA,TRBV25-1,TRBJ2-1,TGTGCCAGCAGTAGTAGCGGGGGCCGCAATGAGCAGTTCTTC,CASSSSGGRNEQFF
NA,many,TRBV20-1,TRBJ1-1,TGCAGTGCTAGAGATTCAGAGAAAATGAACACTGAAGCTTTCTTT,CSARDSEKMNTEAFF
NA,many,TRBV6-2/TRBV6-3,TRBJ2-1,TGTGCCAGCAGTTCTAGGCACAATGAGCAGTTCTTC,CASSSRHNEQFF
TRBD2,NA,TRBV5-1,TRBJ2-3,TGCGCCAGCAGCTTGGATGTGACTAGCTCACGTGCGGATACGCAGTATTTT,CASSLDVTSSRADTQYF
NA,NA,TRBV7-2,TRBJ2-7,TGTGCCAGCAGCCTAGAAGTGTCTTGGGCGGCTAACTACGAGCAGTACTTC,CASSLEVSWAANYEQYF
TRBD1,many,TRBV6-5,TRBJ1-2,TGTGCCAGCAGGCTGGGACAGGGATCCCATGGCTACACCTTC,CASRLGQGSHGYTF
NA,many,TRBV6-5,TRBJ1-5,TGTGCCAGCAGTTACTCGATTACGATCCAGCCCCAGCATTTT,CASSYSITIQPQHF
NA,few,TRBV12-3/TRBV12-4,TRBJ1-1,TGTGCCAGCATGGCGGTTGAAGCTTTCTTT,CASMAVEAFF
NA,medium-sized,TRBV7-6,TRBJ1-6,TGTGCCAGCAGCTTAGCGCGAGAGTCACCCCTCCACTTT,CASSLARESPLHF
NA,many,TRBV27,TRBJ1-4,TGTGCCAGCAGTTACGGACTTAATGAAAAACTGTTTTTT,CASSYGLNEKLFF
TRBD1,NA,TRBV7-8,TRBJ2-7,TGTGCCAGCCAAAATTCCGGGACAGGACCCTACGAGCAGTACTTC,CASQNSGTGPYEQYF
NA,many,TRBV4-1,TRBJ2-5,TGCGCCAGCAGCCAACCAAAAGAGACCCAGTACTTC,CASSQPKETQYF
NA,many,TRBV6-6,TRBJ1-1,TGTGCCAGCAGTTACTCATCACAGGAGAACACTGAAGCTTTCTTT,CASSYSSQENTEAFF
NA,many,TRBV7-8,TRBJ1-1,TGTGCCAGCAGAGACAGCGGTTCTTCCAACACTGAAGCTTTCTTT,CASRDSGSSNTEAFF
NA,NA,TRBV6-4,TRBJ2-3,TGTGCCAGCAGTGACTCGAACACAGATACGCAGTATTTT,CASSDSNTDTQYF
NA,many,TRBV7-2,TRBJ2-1,TGTGCCAGCAGCCTACCTACTAGTCTCCAGTTCTTC,CASSLPTSLQFF
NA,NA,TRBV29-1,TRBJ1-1,TGCACATCCATTGAGGGCACTGAAGCTTTCTTT,CTSIEGTEAFF
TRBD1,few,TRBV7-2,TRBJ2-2,TGTGCCAGCAGCTCCGGGACAGGGCGGACCGGGGAGCTGTTTTTT,CASSSGTGRTGELFF
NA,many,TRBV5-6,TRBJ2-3,TGTGCCAGCAGCTTGAGGTCAGGCACCGATACGCAGTATTTT,CASSLRSGTDTQYF
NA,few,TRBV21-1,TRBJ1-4,TGTGCCAGCAGCGGTTGGACAGGGGACGCCGAAAAACTGTTTTTT,CASSGWTGDAEKLFF
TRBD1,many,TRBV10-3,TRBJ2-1,TGTGCCATCAGTGAGTCGGGGACAGGGGGTGAGCAGTTCTTC,CAISESGTGGEQFF
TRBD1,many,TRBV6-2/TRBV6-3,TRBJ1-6,TGTGCCAGCAGTTCTTTCTCCCTCGGACAGGGACGGGCTTCACCCCTCCACTTT,CASSSFSLGQGRASPLHF
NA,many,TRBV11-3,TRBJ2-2,TGTGCCAGCAGCCCTCAAGATTGGGCGAACACCGGGGAGCTGTTTTTT,CASSPQDWANTGELFF
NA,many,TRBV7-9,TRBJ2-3,TGTGCCAGCAGCCTAGGGGCCCAGAGCACAGATACGCAGTATTTT,CASSLGAQSTDTQYF
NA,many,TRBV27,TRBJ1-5,TGTGCCAGCAGTCCCGGACGGGGCAATCAGCCCCAGCATTTT,CASSPGRGNQPQHF
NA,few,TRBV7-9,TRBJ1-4,TGTGCCAGCAGCTTAGCAGGGGCCGGGGAAAAACTGTTTTTT,CASSLAGAGEKLFF
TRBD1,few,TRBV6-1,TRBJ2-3,TGTGCCAGCAGTCGAGGGACAGGGGGGTTGACAGATACGCAGTATTTT,CASSRGTGGLTDTQYF
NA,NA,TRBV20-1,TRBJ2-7,TGCAGTGCTAGAGGTTTCGACGCCGTGAGCTCCTACGAGCAGTACTTC,CSARGFDAVSSYEQYF
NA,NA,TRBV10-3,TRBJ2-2,TGTGCCATCAGTGAGGACACCGGGGAGCTGTTTTTT,CAISEDTGELFF
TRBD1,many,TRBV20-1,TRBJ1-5,TGCAGTGCTAAGGATGGGACAGGCCATCAGCCCCAGCATTTT,CSAKDGTGHQPQHF
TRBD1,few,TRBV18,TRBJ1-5,TGTGCCAGCTCACCATACAGGGGAAATCAGCCCCAGCATTTT,CASSPYRGNQPQHF
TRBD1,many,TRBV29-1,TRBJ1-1,TGCAGCGTTGATAGGGCAGGGGGCGTTAGGACTGAAGCTTTCTTT,CSVDRAGGVRTEAFF
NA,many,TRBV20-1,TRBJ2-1,TGCAGTGCTACAGGGGAACGGACGAGCTCCTACAATGAGCAGTTCTTC,CSATGERTSSYNEQFF
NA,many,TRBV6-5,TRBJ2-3,TGTGCCACCGGGCAGGGGCGCTTCACAGATACGCAGTATTTT,CATGQGRFTDTQYF
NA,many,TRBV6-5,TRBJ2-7,TGTGCCAGCAGTTACTCGGGGGGGCGCCCCTCCTACGAGCAGTACTTC,CASSYSGGRPSYEQYF
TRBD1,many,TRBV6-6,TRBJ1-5,TGTGCCAGCAGACTACAGGGGGGTCAGCCCCAGCATTTT,CASRLQGGQPQHF
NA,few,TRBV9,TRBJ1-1,TGTGCCAGCAGCGTAGAGCCCTTGACTCAGAGGGAATGGACTGAAGCTTTCTTT,CASSVEPLTQREWTEAFF
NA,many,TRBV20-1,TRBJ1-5,TGCAGTGCTAAGTTGGGGGGCCCCGGGCAGCCCCAGCATTTT,CSAKLGGPGQPQHF
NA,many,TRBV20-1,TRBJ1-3,TGCAGTGCTAGGGGGAGGGTTTCTACGGGAAACACCATATATTTT,CSARGRVSTGNTIYF
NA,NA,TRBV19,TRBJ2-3,TGTGCCAGTAGTGCTGCGGGACCTTACACAGATACGCAGTATTTT,CASSAAGPYTDTQYF
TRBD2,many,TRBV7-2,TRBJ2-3,TGTGCCAGCAGCTTTGGACTAGTCGGTTCAGATACGCAGTATTTT,CASSFGLVGSDTQYF
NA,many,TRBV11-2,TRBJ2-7,TGTGCCAGTCAGAGGGGGAAGGGGACTTACGAGCAGTACTTC,CASQRGKGTYEQYF
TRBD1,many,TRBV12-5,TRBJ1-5,TGTGCTAGTGGTGCGACAGGGCCCGGGCATTTT,CASGATGPGHF
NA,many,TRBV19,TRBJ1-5,TGTGCCAGTAGTACGGCAGGGTGGGAGCCCCAGCATTTT,CASSTAGWEPQHF
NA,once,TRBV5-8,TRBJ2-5,TGTGCCTGGGCGGGGTACCAAGAGACCCAGTACTTC,CAWAGYQETQYF
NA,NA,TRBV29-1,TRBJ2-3,TGCAGCGTTTACGGTGGGGGTGAGGATACGCAGTATTTT,CSVYGGGEDTQYF
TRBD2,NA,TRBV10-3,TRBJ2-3,TGTGCCATCAGTGGACTAGCGGGGTCCAGCACAGATACGCAGTATTTT,CAISGLAGSSTDTQYF
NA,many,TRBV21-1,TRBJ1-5,TGTGCCAGCAGAACCAAATCTAAAGGGCAGCCCCAGCATTTT,CASRTKSKGQPQHF